This entry lists 21 T cell receptor beta chains sequenced from one sample in a study of T-cell memory formation after mild COVID-19. TCRdb ran MiXCR on the 5' RACE reads and lists one entry per CDR3 protein. The sample shows 130,000 to 150,000 distinct CDR3 sequences, roughly 19% of them seen only once. The specimen was PBMCs or a T cell subset sorted from them (not recorded which). The receptors shown here come from an adult woman who had mild COVID-19 (a few samples of this study predate the infection). Cell type and time point are not known.

The V gene is TRBV29-1, the J gene TRBJ1-3; D remains unclear. The V and J ends lost 4 bases and 2 bases respectively, with 6 bases between them. The CDR3 runs 12 residues. CDR1 and CDR2 from the germline V gene are SQVTM and ANQGSEA. CDR3 protein: CSVGGPGNTIYF. The CDR3 coding sequence is TGCAGCGTTGGAGGGCCTGGAAACACCATATATTTT.

The chain is built from TRBV7-9 and TRBJ2-7, with a possible D match to TRBD2 (5 bases). Germline assignment: CDR1 SEHNR and CDR2 FQNEAQ (reference sequence). This CDR3 comprises 15 residues. Trimming took 3 bases from V and 5 from J, leaving 17 bases between them. The CDR3 DNA follows: TGTGCCAGCAGCTTCTCCGGGCCGCGGGCCAACGAGCAGTACTTC. This encodes CASSFSGPRANEQYF.

This chain uses TRBV4-1 with TRBJ1-2; D is possibly TRBD1 (5 bases). The CDR3 consists of 13 residues. V dropped 2 bases and J dropped 7 bases, with 11 bases sitting between them. CDR1 and CDR2 from the germline V gene are MGHRA and YSYEKL. CDR3 loop: CASSQFQGSGYTF. As DNA, the CDR3 is TGCGCCAGCAGCCAATTCCAGGGTTCTGGCTACACCTTC.

V gene TRBV5-1 combines with J gene TRBJ2-7; 7 positions agree with TRBD2. Germline CDR1 reads SGHRS; CDR2 reads YFSETQ. The trim removed 1 base at V and 6 bases at J, leaving 13 bases unmatched. There are 16 residues in the CDR3. CDR3 DNA sequence: TGCGCCAGCAGCTTGACCCCACGCGGGACTACGGGCGAGCAGTACTTC. Translated, it gives CASSLTPRGTTGEQYF.

This chain joins TRBV6-5 and TRBJ2-7; D may be TRBD1 (5 bases). This CDR3 has 14 amino acids. Trimming removed 6 bases from V and 3 bases from J, with 15 bases in between. Germline CDR1 is MNHEY and CDR2 is SVGAGI. CDR3 loop: CASRTPTAYYEQYF. CDR3 DNA: TGTGCCAGCAGAACCCCGACAGCCTACTACGAGCAGTACTTC.

V gene TRBV7-9 combines with J gene TRBJ1-1; 12 nucleotides line up with TRBD1. The CDR3 runs to 16 residues. V dropped 5 bases and J dropped 1; count of bases not matched to a gene: 5. CDR1 and CDR2 (germline): SEHNR, FQNEAQ (reference sequence). The CDR3 nucleotides are TGTGCCAGCAGCCCCCGGGACAGGGGGCGGAACACTGAAGCTTTCTTT. Protein sequence: CASSPRDRGRNTEAFF.

There are a few counts of this clonotype. The chain is built from TRBV20-1 and TRBJ2-7, with TRBD1 identical over 8 bases. Germline V gives CDR1 DFQATT, CDR2 SNEGSKA (reference sequence). CDR3 size: 15 residues. The V and J ends lost 1 base and 3 bases, in that order; junction bases with no gene match: 8. The DNA of the CDR3 is TGCAGTGCTAGAGCCGTAGGGACAGGAGACTACGAGCAGTACTTC. Translated, it gives CSARAVGTGDYEQYF.

This clonotype was seen a handful of times. The chain has TRBV12-3 or TRBV12-4 and TRBJ2-3; D may be TRBD2 (6 bases). The CDR3 spans 13 residues. The ends were cut back, 6 bases at V and 2 bases at J, with 9 bases in the middle. CDR3 residues: CASRLAPTDTQYF. The CDR3 DNA reads as TGTGCCAGCAGACTAGCTCCCACAGATACGCAGTATTTT.

This clonotype was detected a few times. The chain couples TRBV24-1 to TRBJ2-3; D perhaps matches TRBD2 (6 bases). The V gene lost 1 base and the J gene lost 0 bases, with 13 bases spanning the gap. CDR1 is KGHDR and CDR2 is SFDVKD in the germline V gene. The CDR3 consists of 17 residues. The CDR3 sequence is CATSDLILGGSTDTQYF. The CDR3, as DNA: TGTGCCACCAGTGATTTAATTCTTGGGGGGAGCACAGATACGCAGTATTTT.

Only a few counts were recorded for this clonotype. The V call is TRBV12-3 or TRBV12-4, the J call TRBJ1-1, with D possibly being TRBD1 (6 bases). V was clipped by 2 bases and J by 2 bases, with 15 bases between them. There are 16 residues in the CDR3. CDR3 residues: CASSLRLRTVNTEAFF. In nucleotides, the CDR3 is TGTGCCAGCAGTTTAAGGCTGAGGACAGTAAACACTGAAGCTTTCTTT.

The chain has TRBV7-8 and TRBJ2-7; D tentatively reads TRBD1 or TRBD2 (5 bases each). Trimming shortened V by 5 bases and J by 9 bases, and 23 bases separated the two germline ends. CDR3 length: 15 residues. Germline assignment: CDR1 SGHVS and CDR2 FQNEAQ. The DNA of the CDR3 is TGTGCCAGCAGCCGCGATTCGTCTCGGGGCACGGTGCAGTACTTC. This gives the protein CASSRDSSRGTVQYF.

The chain combines TRBV9 with TRBJ1-1, with TRBD1 matching over 9 bases. This CDR3 is 15 amino acids long. Trimming removed 3 bases from V and 4 bases from J; junction bases left unmatched: 7. Germline V gene sequence: CDR1 SGDLS, CDR2 YYNGEE. The CDR3 DNA reads TGTGCCAGCAGCGCGGGGGGGGACAGGGTCACTGAAGCTTTCTTT. Translating it yields CASSAGGDRVTEAFF.

This clonotype was counted a few times. V usage is TRBV18 and J usage is TRBJ2-7; 8 bases are shared with TRBD2. From germline, CDR1 is KGHSH and CDR2 LQKENI. Trimming cost V 6 bases and J 2 bases; bases outside gene matches: 6. This CDR3 has 14 residues. The CDR3 nucleotides are TGTGCCAGCTCCCGCGGGCGGGGGGCCTACGAGCAGTACTTC. Its translation: CASSRGRGAYEQYF.

This clonotype was recorded a few times. The V and J genes are TRBV9 and TRBJ1-3; TRBD1 matches 8 bases. Germline-derived CDR1 and CDR2 are SGDLS and YYNGEE. This CDR3 has 15 residues. V trimming: 3 bases; J trimming: 3 bases; junction bases outside the gene matches: 5. The CDR3 loop reads CASSAQQGGGNTIYF. DNA for the CDR3: TGTGCCAGCAGCGCTCAACAGGGGGGTGGAAACACCATATATTTT. Together with reference TRBV9 and TRBJ1-3, the CDR3 gives the full variable domain: DSGVTQTPKHLITATGQRVTLRCSPRSGDLSVYWYQQSLDQGLQFLIQYYNGEERAKGNILERFSAQQFPDLHSELNLSSLELGDSALYFCASSAQQGGGNTIYFGEGSWLTVV.

The sample holds a few counts of this clonotype. The chain links TRBV15 to TRBJ2-5; D gene unclear. This CDR3 contains 15 residues. V shed 4 bases and J shed 4 bases, with 16 bases lying between them. Germline V lookup: CDR1 LNHNV, CDR2 YYDKDF (reference sequence). The CDR3, as DNA: TGTGCCACCAGCACACCTAGGACCCGAGGAGAGACCCAGTACTTC. Translated: CATSTPRTRGETQYF.

The chain links TRBV12-3 or TRBV12-4 to TRBJ2-7, with 8 bases fitting TRBD2. The ends lost 3 bases at V and 7 bases at J; junction bases unmatched: 8. The CDR3 spans 14 residues. The DNA for the CDR3 is TGTGCCAGCAGTTTTGGACTAGCATCGGGGGAGCAGTACTTC. This sequence encodes CASSFGLASGEQYF.

This chain joins TRBV12-3 or TRBV12-4 and TRBJ1-4; tentatively, D is TRBD1 (5 bases). Trimming left V 2 bases short and J 8 bases short, with 15 bases between. The CDR3 length is 15 residues. CDR3 protein: CASSLRRGVREKLFF. CDR3 DNA: TGTGCCAGCAGTTTACGACGGGGGGTGCGGGAAAAACTGTTTTTT.

This clonotype turned up a few times. The V call is TRBV25-1, the J call TRBJ2-1; 12 nucleotides agree with TRBD2. CDR1 MGHDK and CDR2 SYGVNS come from the germline V gene. The CDR3 is 16 amino acids. Losses at the gene ends were 6 bases for V and 10 bases for J; bases not matched to a gene: 13. In DNA, the CDR3 is TGTGCCAGCAGCCGGGGGGGAGCTAGCGGGAGGGCCGAGCAGTTCTTC. It encodes CASSRGGASGRAEQFF.

J is TRBJ2-5 and V is TRBV27; D may be TRBD1 (5 bases). Germline CDR1 and CDR2: MNHEY and SMNVEV (reference sequence). The length of the CDR3 is 12 residues. CDR3 sequence reads: CVAGRLRETQYF. The DNA of the CDR3 is TGTGTCGCAGGGCGTTTGCGGGAGACCCAGTACTTC.

The chain joins TRBV6-1 to TRBJ2-3; no firm D call. CDR1 and CDR2 from the germline V gene are MNHNS and SASEGT. Trimming took 1 base from V and 0 from J, leaving 8 bases between them. The CDR3 spans 15 residues. The chain's CDR3 is CASSEGVSSTDTQYF. CDR3 nucleotides: TGTGCCAGCAGTGAAGGGGTATCCAGCACAGATACGCAGTATTTT.

V is TRBV6-2 or TRBV6-3 and J is TRBJ1-1; 7 positions agree with TRBD1. The junction had 21 bases not matched to a gene; V was cut back by 6 bases and J by 5 bases. Germline lookup yields CDR1 MNHEY and CDR2 SVGEGT. This CDR3 has 18 residues. The CDR3 loop is CASRPMTGRGPTGTEAFF. For the CDR3, the DNA is TGTGCCAGCAGACCCATGACAGGGAGGGGCCCCACGGGGACTGAAGCTTTCTTT.